The clone carrying this T cell receptor beta chain was observed a handful of times. This record comes from a study of identical twins. TCRdb used MiXCR to reprocess the 5' RACE reads, holding one entry per CDR3 protein. Among about 500,000 distinct CDR3 sequences listed, roughly an eighth were seen once. Losses at the gene ends were 4 bases for V and 8 bases for J; bases not matched to a gene: 13. Germline V gene data show CDR1 as DFQATT and CDR2 as SNEGSKA (reference sequence). The CDR3 runs to 15 residues. The data also belong to a second study, concerning yellow fever vaccine responses in identical twins.

The sequence was obtained from a young woman in good health. Sequences were obtained from CD4+ T cells sorted from blood. The chain is built from TRBV20-1 and TRBJ2-1; the match to TRBD2 covers 8 bases. This chain's CDR3 is CSATSGLVVSDEQFF. CDR3 DNA: TGCAGTGCTACTTCGGGACTAGTGGTATCCGATGAGCAGTTCTTC.